The 18 T cell receptor beta chains given below trace back to one sample, sequenced in a study of blood T cells in healthy people across ages. For the second PCR, which ran for about 7 to 11 cycles, a sample-barcoded 5' primer and a J-beta primer mix were used. TCRdb used MiXCR to reprocess the 5' RACE reads, holding one entry per CDR3 protein. The sample includes roughly 1.7 million distinct CDR3 sequences, 34% of them seen just once. Input material: blood. The origin of the receptors is a woman aged 25 to 45 in good health.

The CDR3 protein is CASSGQGARYGYTF. For the CDR3, the DNA is TGTGCCAGCAGCGGACAGGGGGCGCGGTATGGCTACACCTTC. The rearrangement uses TRBV12-3 or TRBV12-4 and TRBJ1-2; 11 nucleotides align to TRBD1. The ends lost 6 bases at V and 5 bases at J; junction bases unmatched: 5. This CDR3 is built from 14 residues.

This clonotype was seen a few times. The chain employs TRBV4-2 and TRBJ2-1, with 8 positions matching TRBD2. The CDR3 has 16 amino acids. Germline V gives CDR1 LGHNA, CDR2 YNFKEQ. The V segment lost 0 bases and the J segment 5 bases; nucleotides outside the gene matches: 6. In DNA, the CDR3 is TGTGCCAGCAGCCAAGATGGACGGGGGGGCCACAATGAGCAGTTCTTC. Amino acid sequence: CASSQDGRGGHNEQFF.

This clonotype was seen many times. The gene calls are TRBV5-1 and TRBJ2-7; 7 nucleotides align to TRBD1. V was clipped by 2 bases and J by 6 bases; unmatched bases: 2. Germline loops: CDR1 SGHRS, CDR2 YFSETQ. The CDR3 spans 12 residues. The CDR3 DNA reads as TGCGCCAGCAGCTTTACAGGGGTCGAGCAGTACTTC. Amino acids: CASSFTGVEQYF.

This clonotype has a handful of counts. The CDR3 coding sequence is TGCAGTGCTATGGTAGGGGGCGGGAGTTACTACAATGAGCAGTTCTTC. This translates into CSAMVGGGSYYNEQFF. The chain has TRBV20-1 and TRBJ2-1; possibly TRBD1 or TRBD2 for D (7 bases each). This CDR3 is built from 16 residues. Per germline, CDR1 DFQATT and CDR2 SNEGSKA (reference sequence). V was cut by 4 bases and J by 3 bases, with 19 bases left in between.

The rearrangement links TRBV20-1 to TRBJ2-1, with D unresolved. This CDR3 is 15 amino acids long. CDR1 and CDR2 (germline): DFQATT, SNEGSKA (reference sequence). With 3 bases removed from V and 0 bases from J, the gap between germline ends came to 12 bases. CDR3 in DNA: TGCAGTGCTAGGGATCAGTATAGCTCCTACAATGAGCAGTTCTTC. Residues: CSARDQYSSYNEQFF.

The rearrangement uses TRBV6-6 and TRBJ2-1, with 7 bases fitting TRBD2. The length of the CDR3 is 15 residues. Germline V CDR1 and CDR2: MNHNY, SVGAGI (reference sequence). The ends lost 0 bases at V and 7 bases at J; junction bases unmatched: 6. This CDR3 reads CASSYSGQGLNEQFF. The CDR3 nucleotides read TGTGCCAGCAGTTACTCGGGTCAGGGACTAAATGAGCAGTTCTTC.

This clonotype was observed many times. The chain uses TRBV4-1 and TRBJ2-3; TRBD1 or TRBD2 may be the D gene (5 bases each). Trimming pared 0 bases from V and 6 bases from J, leaving 7 bases between. The CDR3 is 13 residues long. Germline CDR1 MGHRA, CDR2 YSYEKL. This CDR3 reads CASSQEGVDTQYF. DNA of the CDR3: TGCGCCAGCAGCCAAGAGGGGGTGGATACGCAGTATTTT.

The CDR3 loop reads CASSLGPQTSATNIQYF. The CDR3 DNA reads TGTGCCAGCAGCTTAGGCCCCCAGACTAGCGCCACGAACATTCAGTACTTC. J is TRBJ2-4 and V is TRBV13; 8 bases match TRBD2. Germline V gene lookup returns CDR1 PRHDT and CDR2 FYEKMQ (reference sequence). CDR3 length: 17 residues. J was trimmed by 7 bases and V by 0 bases; bases with no gene match: 11. Full variable domain (outside the CDR3, taken from reference TRBV13 and TRBJ2-4): AAGVIQSPRHLIKEKRETATLKCYPIPRHDTVYWYQQGPGQDPQFLISFYEKMQSDKGSIPDRFSAQQFSDYHSELNMSSLELGDSALYFCASSLGPQTSATNIQYFGAGTRLSVL.

Only a few counts were recorded for this clonotype. The chain carries TRBV15 and TRBJ2-7, with D possibly TRBD2 on 6 matching bases. CDR1 and CDR2 from the germline V gene are LNHNV and YYDKDF (reference sequence). Deletions cut 1 base from V and 0 bases from J, with 7 bases between. CDR3 length equals 14 residues. The CDR3 spells CATSRAGLSYEQYF. In DNA form, the CDR3 reads TGTGCCACCAGCAGAGCGGGACTCTCCTACGAGCAGTACTTC.

The rearrangement links TRBV20-1 to TRBJ2-7; D unclear. The CDR3 spans 11 residues. Trimming shortened V by 7 bases and J by 6 bases, and 13 bases separated the two germline ends. Germline CDR1 reads DFQATT; CDR2 reads SNEGSKA (reference sequence). The CDR3 is CSVFNGREQYF. The CDR3 DNA sequence: TGCAGTGTCTTTAATGGCCGCGAGCAGTACTTC.

The chain is built from TRBV20-1 and TRBJ2-3, with 13 bases matching TRBD2. The CDR3 has 14 residues. CDR1 and CDR2 (germline): DFQATT, SNEGSKA (reference sequence). DNA of the CDR3: TGCAGACCTGGACTAGCGGGGGATTTAGATACGCAGTATTTT. Its protein is CRPGLAGDLDTQYF.

This clonotype has just a few counts. CDR3 bases: TGTGCCAGCAGCCTCCTGCGGCTAGCGGGGGACACATCACTAGCCAAAAACATTCAGTACTTC. Protein: CASSLLRLAGDTSLAKNIQYF. This sequence joins TRBV4-2 and TRBJ2-4, with TRBD2 matching over 10 bases. With 4 bases clipped from V and 0 bases from J, the junction kept 18 bases outside the gene matches. CDR3 length: 21 amino acids. Germline CDR1 is LGHNA and CDR2 is YNFKEQ.

The rearrangement links TRBV3-1 to TRBJ1-2; D unresolved. Germline V gene data show CDR1 as LGHDT and CDR2 as YNNKEL (reference sequence). The CDR3 sequence is 14 residues long. Trimming took 4 bases from V and 2 from J, leaving 11 bases between them. The CDR3 sequence: CASSPVGLNYGYTF. DNA of the CDR3: TGTGCCAGCAGCCCCGTGGGCCTAAACTATGGCTACACCTTC.

The J gene is TRBJ2-6, the V gene TRBV7-9; D unresolved. The CDR3 sequence is 11 residues long. Germline CDR1 is SEHNR and CDR2 is FQNEAQ (reference sequence). V lost 10 bases and J lost 11, with 12 bases in between. The CDR3 protein is CATHGGHVLTF. In DNA, the CDR3 is TGTGCCACCCATGGTGGGCACGTCCTGACTTTC.

This clonotype has more than one count but fewer than ten. The chain has TRBV13 and TRBJ1-6, with D perhaps matching TRBD1 (6 bases). Germline CDR1 is PRHDT and CDR2 is FYEKMQ (reference sequence). Deletions cut 7 bases from V and 4 bases from J, with 11 bases between. The CDR3 extends over 14 amino acids. CDR3 DNA sequence: TGTGCCAGCACCGTAGGACAGTATAATTCACCCCTCCACTTT. Residues: CASTVGQYNSPLHF.

This clonotype was seen a handful of times. V gene TRBV29-1 combines with J gene TRBJ1-2; D gene ambiguous. The CDR3 is made up of 12 amino acids. The V end was cut by 0 bases, the J end by 8 bases, with 10 bases between. The V gene's germline CDR1 is SQVTM and CDR2 ANQGSEA. The CDR3, as DNA: TGCAGCGTTGAAGATAGCATCGAAGGCTACACCTTC. The encoded protein is CSVEDSIEGYTF.

The rearrangement links TRBV20-1 to TRBJ2-7, with TRBD2 identical over 8 bases. CDR1 and CDR2 (germline): DFQATT, SNEGSKA (reference sequence). The CDR3 loop spans 15 amino acids. J gave up 3 bases and V 0 bases, and 7 bases lay outside the gene matches. The CDR3 reads CSARDKREKLYEQYF. The CDR3, as DNA: TGCAGTGCTAGAGATAAGCGGGAGAAGCTCTACGAGCAGTACTTC.

This chain uses TRBV9 with TRBJ2-5; no clear D. The ends were cut back, 5 bases at V and 1 base at J, with 18 bases in the middle. The CDR3 covers 16 residues. Germline CDR1 is SGDLS and CDR2 is YYNGEE. The CDR3 is CASSPSPLRTQETQYF. For the CDR3, the DNA is TGTGCCAGCAGTCCTTCCCCTCTAAGAACCCAAGAGACCCAGTACTTC.